Listed below are T cell receptor beta chains from one sample, sequenced in a study of OX40 agonist ivuxolimab in advanced cancers. The repertoire was sequenced with immunoSEQ multiplex PCR; TCRdb's copy has only in-frame clones and lacks some. Among around 70,000 clones listed, approximately 82% were seen once. Specimen: CD4+ or CD8+ T cells sorted from blood, collected in a trial of the OX40 agonist ivuxolimab. Every receptor here comes from an adult with an advanced solid tumor such as melanoma, head and neck, liver or kidney cancer. Each CDR3 is given with its conserved first and last residue. The order of the fields is J gene, clone size, CDR3 length, V gene, D gene, CDR3 DNA, CDR3 protein. The D gene is left open where the match is weak. The size of a clone is reported for some rows only, either as once, few or many, or as a class for expanded clones.

TRBJ2-3 . 16 TRBV5-4 TRBD2 TGCGCCAGCAGCCAAATAGCGGGGGGCCGCACAGATACGCAGTATTTT CASSQIAGGRTDTQYF
TRBJ2-7 . 16 TRBV5-1 TRBD1 TGCGCCAGCAGCCGAAATGATGACAGGGGCTCCTACGAGCAGTACTTC CASSRNDDRGSYEQYF
TRBJ1-2 . 14 TRBV5-6 . TGTGCCAGCAGCTTGGTAGGTCAGGGGTATGGCTACACCTTC CASSLVGQGYGYTF
TRBJ1-5 . 16 TRBV7-2 . TGTGCCAGCAGCTTAGTTCCGCGGGGCGAATGGCAGCCCCAGCATTTT CASSLVPRGEWQPQHF
TRBJ2-3 . 11 TRBV5-1 . TGCGCCAGCAGCTTGGCCGATACGCAGTATTTT CASSLADTQYF
TRBJ2-6 once 17 TRBV5-6 TRBD1 TGTGCCAGCAGCGAACAGGGGCATCCATCTGGGGCCAACGTCCTGACTTTC CASSEQGHPSGANVLTF
TRBJ2-5 . 13 TRBV5-1 . TGCGCCAGCAGCTTGGGGCCGTCGGAGACCCAGTACTTC CASSLGPSETQYF
TRBJ1-2 . 15 TRBV6-6 TRBD1 TGTGCCATCCGAATCGGGACAGGGATTAACTATGGCTACACCTTC CAIRIGTGINYGYTF
TRBJ1-2 . 14 TRBV5-4 . TGTGCCAGCACCCTACAGGCCTCTAACTATGGCTACACCTTC CASTLQASNYGYTF
TRBJ2-7 . 14 TRBV11-2 . TGTGCCAGCAGCATTATGGACCCCAGGGGCGAGCAGTACTTC CASSIMDPRGEQYF
TRBJ1-4 . 14 TRBV29-1 . TGCAGCGTTGAAGACCCCAGGGGTGATGAAAAACTGTTTTTT CSVEDPRGDEKLFF
TRBJ2-1 . 15 TRBV5-1 . TGCGCCAGCAGCTTGGTCGACGGCTCCTACAATGAGCAGTTCTTC CASSLVDGSYNEQFF
TRBJ1-6 few 15 TRBV11-1 TRBD1 TGTGCCAGCAGCTGGCGACAGGGTGAGAATTCACCCCTCCACTTT CASSWRQGENSPLHF
TRBJ2-1 . 16 TRBV27 . TGTGCCAGCAACTCCTACCGGGACGGAATATACAATGAGCAGTTCTTC CASNSYRDGIYNEQFF
TRBJ1-1 . 14 TRBV5-4 . TGTGCCAGCAGCTTGGTGACAAGTAACACTGAAGCTTTCTTT CASSLVTSNTEAFF
TRBJ2-2 few 11 TRBV7-3 . TGTGCCAGCAGCTTCGCCGGGGAGCTGTTTTTT CASSFAGELFF
TRBJ1-4 once 13 TRBV2 . TGTGCCAGCAGGGAGACAGGAGTTGAAAAACTGTTTTTT CASRETGVEKLFF
TRBJ1-2 . 14 TRBV18 . TGTGCCAGCTCACAGTCGCCGTCCGCCGCTGGCTACACCTTC CASSQSPSAAGYTF
TRBJ2-1 . 14 TRBV7-2 . TGTGCCAGCAGCTTTCGACAGAGAAACAATGAGCAGTTCTTC CASSFRQRNNEQFF
TRBJ1-5 . 12 TRBV27 . TGTGCCAGCGGAAGGGTGGATCAGCCCCAGCATTTT CASGRVDQPQHF
TRBJ1-2 few 15 TRBV9 . TGTGCCAGCAGCGTTCAGGCTGGGCTCGACTATGGCTACACCTTC CASSVQAGLDYGYTF
TRBJ2-1 . 15 TRBV7-2 TRBD2 TGTGCCAGCAGCATAGCGGGGGGCTCCTACAATGAGCAGTTCTTC CASSIAGGSYNEQFF
TRBJ2-7 . 13 TRBV6-5 . TGTGCCAGCAGTTTGGACTACTCCTACGAGCAGTACTTC CASSLDYSYEQYF
TRBJ2-1 . 14 TRBV2 TRBD1 TGTGCCAGCAGATCCAGGACAGGGAGGAATGAGCAGTTCTTC CASRSRTGRNEQFF